Presented here are 18 T cell receptor beta chains from one specimen sequenced in a study of control samples from healthy donors and cancer patients (TCRdb year 2020). Receptor amplification or capture employed the immunoSEQ multiplex PCR assay. The clones in this table, taken by TCRdb from immuneACCESS, are in-frame only. Not every clone is retained; where verified, under half of the shortfall comes from an unresolved V gene, and the cause of the rest is unknown. This sample holds about 48,000 clones; about 94% were observed only once. Roughly a quarter of the sample goes to the ten largest clones. The sample taken for sequencing was PBMCs. The origin of the receptors is a woman in her forties or fifties with head and neck cancer.

J is TRBJ1-1 and V is TRBV27; the D is unclear. V gave up 6 bases and J gave up 1 base, with 9 bases separating them. The CDR3 consists of 13 residues. Germline V gene data show CDR1 as MNHEY and CDR2 as SMNVEV (reference sequence). As DNA, the CDR3 is TGTGCCAGCAGCCACAAGGAGAACACTGAAGCTTTCTTT. Translated, it gives CASSHKENTEAFF.

V and J are TRBV5-1 and TRBJ2-7, with TRBD2 matching 7 bases. The V gene end was trimmed by 0 bases and the J gene end by 4 bases; junction bases not matched to a gene: 7. The CDR3 is 15 residues long. Germline loops: CDR1 SGHRS, CDR2 YFSETQ. The CDR3 here is CASSLGASGSYEQYF. The CDR3 DNA follows: TGCGCCAGCAGCTTGGGGGCTAGCGGAAGTTACGAGCAGTACTTC.

This clone was seen just once. The V gene is TRBV19, the J gene TRBJ1-1, with D possibly being TRBD1 (6 bases). CDR3 length: 16 amino acids. V was pared by 5 bases and J by 0 bases, with 16 bases between. Germline lookup yields CDR1 LNHDA and CDR2 SQIVND (reference sequence). The CDR3 loop reads CASSPHRVSMNTEAFF. The CDR3 DNA reads TGTGCCAGTAGTCCTCACAGGGTATCAATGAACACTGAAGCTTTCTTT.

The V gene is TRBV10-3, the J gene TRBJ1-1; D is unresolved. The CDR3 length is 13 residues. The V end was cut by 3 bases, the J end by 4 bases, with 9 bases between. In germline, CDR1 is ENHRY, CDR2 SYGVKD. CDR3 in DNA: TGTGCCATCAGTGAAGGGCTGATCACTGAAGCTTTCTTT. Protein product: CAISEGLITEAFF.

This chain connects TRBV7-2 to TRBJ1-1; D is perhaps TRBD1 (6 bases). The CDR3 has 14 residues. V was cut by 4 bases and J by 4 bases, with 13 bases left in between. Germline V gives CDR1 SGHTA, CDR2 FQGNSA. This CDR3 reads CASSSEGVSTEAFF. The CDR3, as DNA: TGTGCCAGCAGCTCCGAGGGGGTGAGCACTGAAGCTTTCTTT.

The chain is built from TRBV27 and TRBJ2-3; D gene uncertain. V was cut by 3 bases and J by 5 bases, with 6 bases left in between. CDR3 length: 12 amino acids. Germline values: CDR1 MNHEY, CDR2 SMNVEV (reference sequence). The CDR3 DNA follows: TGTGCCAGCAGTTTGGCGAAAGATACGCAGTATTTT. Its protein product is CASSLAKDTQYF.

The genes are TRBV15 and TRBJ2-7, with 8 nucleotides matching TRBD1. Losses at the gene ends were 5 bases for V and 5 bases for J; bases not matched to a gene: 8. The germline V gene has CDR1 LNHNV and CDR2 YYDKDF (reference sequence). This CDR3 spans 14 amino acids. DNA of the CDR3: TGTGCCACCAGCTTGACAGGGGTGTCGCACGAGCAGTACTTC. It is translated as CATSLTGVSHEQYF.

This chain joins TRBV27 and TRBJ2-3; D unresolved. The CDR3 loop spans 16 amino acids. The germline V gene has CDR1 MNHEY and CDR2 SMNVEV (reference sequence). The V gene lost 0 bases and the J gene lost 0 bases, with 10 bases spanning the gap. The CDR3 nucleotides read TGTGCCAGCAGTTTATCATGGAGTTCTAGCACAGATACGCAGTATTTT. Its protein product is CASSLSWSSSTDTQYF.

The rearrangement links TRBV7-2 to TRBJ2-2, with D maybe TRBD2 (5 bases). The CDR3 runs to 15 residues. V was clipped by 0 bases and J by 5 bases, with 10 bases between them. Germline V gene data show CDR1 as SGHTA and CDR2 as FQGNSA. CDR3 coding DNA: TGTGCCAGCAGCTTAGCGCGGCTAGCAACCGGGGAGCTGTTTTTT. Translation: CASSLARLATGELFF.

This chain links TRBV9 with TRBJ1-6; 9 bases are a match to TRBD1. The CDR3 sequence is 16 residues long. J was trimmed by 2 bases and V by 4 bases; bases with no gene match: 4. The germline V gene encodes CDR1 SGDLS and CDR2 YYNGEE. This chain's CDR3 is CASSPRDRAYNSPLHF. The DNA of the CDR3 is TGTGCCAGCAGCCCCCGGGACAGGGCCTATAATTCACCCCTCCACTTT.

The rearrangement uses TRBV15 and TRBJ2-3; D is possibly TRBD2 (5 bases). Between the trimmed V and J ends, which lost 5 bases and 3 bases, there was a span of 12 bases. CDR3 length: 14 residues. CDR1 and CDR2 from the germline V gene are LNHNV and YYDKDF (reference sequence). The CDR3 protein is CATSGRTGTDTQYF. CDR3 coding DNA: TGTGCCACCAGCGGTCGGACTGGAACAGATACGCAGTATTTT.

V is TRBV24-1 and J is TRBJ2-3; 12 bases map to TRBD2. With 3 bases clipped from V and 2 bases from J, the junction kept 11 bases outside the gene matches. Per germline, CDR1 KGHDR and CDR2 SFDVKD. The CDR3 has 19 residues. The CDR3 sequence: CATSDPTSRLAGVTDTQYF. The CDR3 coding sequence is TGTGCCACCAGTGATCCAACTAGTAGACTAGCGGGGGTCACAGATACGCAGTATTTT.

V and J are TRBV5-1 and TRBJ1-1; 12 nucleotides align to TRBD1. V trimming: 4 bases; J trimming: 0 bases; junction bases outside the gene matches: 4. Germline V gives CDR1 SGHRS, CDR2 YFSETQ. The CDR3 is made up of 16 amino acids. This CDR3 reads CASSQGQGAMNTEAFF. For the CDR3, the DNA is TGCGCCAGCAGCCAGGGACAGGGGGCGATGAACACTGAAGCTTTCTTT.

The rearrangement joins TRBV7-6 to TRBJ2-1, with D maybe TRBD2 (5 bases). The CDR3 is made up of 18 amino acids. V dropped 3 bases and J dropped 0 bases, with 18 bases sitting between them. CDR1 is SGHVS, CDR2 FNYEAQ, per germline. The CDR3 nucleotides read TGTGCCAGCAGCTTGGGTGGAGAGGGTTTGAGCTCCTACAATGAGCAGTTCTTC. Translating gives CASSLGGEGLSSYNEQFF.

On this clone: The junction differs from germline at one of its ends, possibly a read error. The genes are TRBV27 and TRBJ1-5; D is unclear. Germline V gene data show CDR1 as MNHEY and CDR2 as SMNVEV (reference sequence). This CDR3 is built from 14 residues. In DNA, the CDR3 is TGTGCCAGCAGCTTATCTATCGACACCAAGAGCCAGCATTTT. This codes for CASSLSIDTKSQHF.

The genes are TRBV5-1 and TRBJ1-1, with D possibly being TRBD1 (5 bases). V lost 1 base, J lost 6 bases, and 13 bases lay in between. In germline, CDR1 is SGHRS, CDR2 YFSETQ. There are 14 residues in the CDR3. The CDR3, as DNA: TGCGCCAGCAGCTTGAGCGGGGCTAGAGCTGAAGCTTTCTTT. This codes for CASSLSGARAEAFF.

The rearrangement joins TRBV19 to TRBJ2-3, with 8 bases that match TRBD1. Germline lookup yields CDR1 LNHDA and CDR2 SQIVND (reference sequence). The CDR3 covers 16 residues. J lost 0 bases, V lost 6 bases, and 8 bases had no gene match. The CDR3 sequence is CASSPTGALSTDTQYF. In nucleotides, the CDR3 is TGTGCCAGTAGCCCGACAGGGGCCCTGAGCACAGATACGCAGTATTTT.

CDR3 loop: CASSYSPQGDYEQYF. The CDR3 DNA is TGTGCCAGCAGTTACTCACCACAGGGGGACTACGAGCAGTACTTC. The chain has TRBV6-6 and TRBJ2-7, with TRBD1 identical over 8 bases. CDR1 is MNHNY, CDR2 SVGAGI, per germline (reference sequence). Trimming at V came to 0 bases and at J to 3 bases, leaving 4 bases not matched to a gene. The CDR3 spans 15 residues.